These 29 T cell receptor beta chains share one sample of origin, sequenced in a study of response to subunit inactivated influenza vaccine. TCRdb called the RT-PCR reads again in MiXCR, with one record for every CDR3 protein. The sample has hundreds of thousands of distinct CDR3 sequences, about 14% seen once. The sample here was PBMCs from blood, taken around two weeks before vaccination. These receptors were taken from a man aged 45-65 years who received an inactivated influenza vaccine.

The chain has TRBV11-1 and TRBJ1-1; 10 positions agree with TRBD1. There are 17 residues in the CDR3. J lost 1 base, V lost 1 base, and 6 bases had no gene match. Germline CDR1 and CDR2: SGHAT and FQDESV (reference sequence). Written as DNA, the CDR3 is TGTGCCAGCAGCTTAGTAGGGACAGGGGTGGAGAACACTGAAGCTTTCTTT. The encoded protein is CASSLVGTGVENTEAFF.

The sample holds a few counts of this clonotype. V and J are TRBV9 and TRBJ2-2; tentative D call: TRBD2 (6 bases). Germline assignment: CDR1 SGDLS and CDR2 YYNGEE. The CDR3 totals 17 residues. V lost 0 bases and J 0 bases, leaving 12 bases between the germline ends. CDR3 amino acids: CASSVAIGGPNTGELFF. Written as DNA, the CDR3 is TGTGCCAGCAGCGTAGCTATCGGGGGACCGAACACCGGGGAGCTGTTTTTT.

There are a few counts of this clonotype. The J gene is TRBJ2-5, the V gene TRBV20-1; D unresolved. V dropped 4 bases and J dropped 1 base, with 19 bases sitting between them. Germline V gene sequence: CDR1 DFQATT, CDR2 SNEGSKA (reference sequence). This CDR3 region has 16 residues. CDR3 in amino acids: CSAKVGPLPFQETQYF. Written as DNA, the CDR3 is TGCAGTGCTAAAGTCGGACCGCTGCCCTTCCAAGAGACCCAGTACTTC.

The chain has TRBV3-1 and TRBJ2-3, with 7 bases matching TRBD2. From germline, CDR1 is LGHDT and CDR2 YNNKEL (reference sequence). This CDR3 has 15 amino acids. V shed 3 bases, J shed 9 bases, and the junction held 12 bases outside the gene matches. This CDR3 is CASSHQGLAAATQYF. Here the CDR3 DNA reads TGTGCCAGCAGCCACCAGGGTCTAGCGGCGGCCACGCAGTATTTT.

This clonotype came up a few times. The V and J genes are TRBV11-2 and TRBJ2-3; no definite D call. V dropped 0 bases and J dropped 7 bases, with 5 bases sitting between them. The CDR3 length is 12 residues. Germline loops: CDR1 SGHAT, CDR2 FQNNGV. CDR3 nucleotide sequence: TGTGCCAGCAGCTTAGAAACGAATACGCAGTATTTT. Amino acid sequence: CASSLETNTQYF.

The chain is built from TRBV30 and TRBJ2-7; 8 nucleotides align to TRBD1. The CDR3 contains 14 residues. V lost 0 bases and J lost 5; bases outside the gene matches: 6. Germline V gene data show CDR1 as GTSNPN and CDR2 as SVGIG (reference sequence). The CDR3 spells CAWSVLGQVDEQYF. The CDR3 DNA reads TGTGCCTGGAGTGTATTGGGACAGGTGGACGAGCAGTACTTC.

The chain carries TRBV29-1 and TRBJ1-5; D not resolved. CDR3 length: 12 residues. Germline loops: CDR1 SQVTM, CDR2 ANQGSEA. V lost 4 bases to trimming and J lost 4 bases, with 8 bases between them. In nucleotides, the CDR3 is TGCAGCGTTGGTGGTGCTAATCAGCCCCAGCATTTT. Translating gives CSVGGANQPQHF.

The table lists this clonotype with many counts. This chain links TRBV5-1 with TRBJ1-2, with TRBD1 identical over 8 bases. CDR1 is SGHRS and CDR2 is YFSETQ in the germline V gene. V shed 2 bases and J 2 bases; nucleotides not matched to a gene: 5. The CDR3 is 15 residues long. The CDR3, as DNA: TGCGCCAGCAGCTTTCGGACAGGGACAAACTATGGCTACACCTTC. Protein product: CASSFRTGTNYGYTF.

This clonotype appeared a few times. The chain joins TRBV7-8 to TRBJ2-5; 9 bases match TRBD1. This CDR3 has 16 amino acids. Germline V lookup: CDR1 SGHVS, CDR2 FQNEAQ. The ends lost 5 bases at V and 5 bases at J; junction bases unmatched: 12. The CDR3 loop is CASSPHRDRDWETQYF. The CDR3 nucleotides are TGTGCCAGCAGCCCCCACCGGGACAGGGATTGGGAGACCCAGTACTTC.

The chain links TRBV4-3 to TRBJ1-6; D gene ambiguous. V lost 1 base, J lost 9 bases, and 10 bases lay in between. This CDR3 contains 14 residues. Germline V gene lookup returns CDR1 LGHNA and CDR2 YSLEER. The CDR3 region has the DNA TGCGCCAGCAGCCAAGGGGCGAGGGCTTCACCCCTCCACTTT. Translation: CASSQGARASPLHF.

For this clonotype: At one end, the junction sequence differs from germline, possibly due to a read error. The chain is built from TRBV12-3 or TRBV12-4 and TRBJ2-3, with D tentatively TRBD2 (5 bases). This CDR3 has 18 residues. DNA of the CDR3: TGTACCTTCAGTTTTTTGGGCCCGAGGGCTGACGGCACAGATATGCAGTATTTT. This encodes CTFSFLGPRADGTDMQYF.

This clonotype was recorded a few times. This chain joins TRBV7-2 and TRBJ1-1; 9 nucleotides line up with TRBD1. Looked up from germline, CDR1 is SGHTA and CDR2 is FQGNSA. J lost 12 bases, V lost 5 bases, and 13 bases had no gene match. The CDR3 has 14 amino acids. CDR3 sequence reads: CASSRSTGTGYPFF. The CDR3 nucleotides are TGTGCCAGCAGCCGATCGACCGGGACAGGGTATCCTTTCTTT.

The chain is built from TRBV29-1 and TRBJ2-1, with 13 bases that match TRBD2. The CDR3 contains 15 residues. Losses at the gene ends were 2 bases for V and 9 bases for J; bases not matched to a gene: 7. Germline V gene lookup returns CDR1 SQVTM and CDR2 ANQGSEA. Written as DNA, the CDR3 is TGCAGCGTTGAAAATACTAGCGGGGGGGTGGGTGAGCAGTTCTTC. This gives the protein CSVENTSGGVGEQFF.

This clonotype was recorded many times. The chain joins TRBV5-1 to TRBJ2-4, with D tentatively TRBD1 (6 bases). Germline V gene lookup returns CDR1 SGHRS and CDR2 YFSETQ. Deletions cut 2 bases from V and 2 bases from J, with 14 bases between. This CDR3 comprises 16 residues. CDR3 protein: CASSFGGLTTKNIQYF. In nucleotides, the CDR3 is TGCGCCAGCAGCTTTGGGGGCCTTACTACCAAAAACATTCAGTACTTC.

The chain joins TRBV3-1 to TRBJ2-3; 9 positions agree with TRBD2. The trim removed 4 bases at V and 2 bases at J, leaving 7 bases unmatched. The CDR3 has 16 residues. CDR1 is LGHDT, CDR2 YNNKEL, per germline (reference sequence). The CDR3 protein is CASSPLGGGVTDTQYF. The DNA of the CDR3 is TGTGCCAGCAGCCCCCTAGGCGGGGGGGTCACAGATACGCAGTATTTT.

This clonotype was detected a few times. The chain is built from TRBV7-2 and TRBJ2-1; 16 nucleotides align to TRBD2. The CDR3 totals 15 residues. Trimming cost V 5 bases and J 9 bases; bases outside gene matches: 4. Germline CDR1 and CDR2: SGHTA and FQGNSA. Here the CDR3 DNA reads TGTGCCAGCAGCCCGGGACTAGCGGGAGGGGCTGAGCAGTTCTTC. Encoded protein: CASSPGLAGGAEQFF.

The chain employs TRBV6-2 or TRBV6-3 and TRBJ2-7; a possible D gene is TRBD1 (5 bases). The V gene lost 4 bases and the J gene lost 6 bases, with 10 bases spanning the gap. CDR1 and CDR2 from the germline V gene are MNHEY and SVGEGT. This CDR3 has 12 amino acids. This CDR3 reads CASSSLGREQYF. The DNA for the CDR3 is TGTGCCAGCAGTTCCTTGGGGCGCGAGCAGTACTTC.

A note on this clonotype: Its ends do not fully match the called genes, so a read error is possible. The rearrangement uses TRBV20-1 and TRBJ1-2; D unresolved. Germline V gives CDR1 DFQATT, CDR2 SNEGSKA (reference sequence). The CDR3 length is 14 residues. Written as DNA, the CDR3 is TGCAGTGCCCCCGCACGGAGAAATAACTATAGCTACACCTTC. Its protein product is CSAPARRNNYSYTF.

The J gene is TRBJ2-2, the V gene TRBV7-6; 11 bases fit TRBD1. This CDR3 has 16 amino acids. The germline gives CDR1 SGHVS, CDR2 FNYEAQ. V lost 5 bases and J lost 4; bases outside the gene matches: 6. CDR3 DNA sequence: TGTGCCAGCAGCCAAGGGACAGGGGGTATCACCGGGGAGCTGTTTTTT. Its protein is CASSQGTGGITGELFF.

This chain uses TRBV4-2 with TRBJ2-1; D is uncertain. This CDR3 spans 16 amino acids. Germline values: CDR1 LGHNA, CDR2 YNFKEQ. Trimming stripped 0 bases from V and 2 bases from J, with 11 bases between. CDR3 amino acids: CASSQDPLPPYNEQFF. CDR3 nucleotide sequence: TGTGCCAGCAGCCAAGATCCCCTCCCCCCCTACAATGAGCAGTTCTTC.

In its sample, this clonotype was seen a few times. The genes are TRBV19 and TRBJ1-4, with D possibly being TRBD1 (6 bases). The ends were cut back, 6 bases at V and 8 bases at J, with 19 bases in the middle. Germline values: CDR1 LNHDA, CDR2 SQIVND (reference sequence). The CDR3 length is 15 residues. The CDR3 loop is CASRSGQLFQEKLFF. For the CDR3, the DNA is TGTGCCAGTAGGTCGGGACAACTCTTTCAAGAAAAACTGTTTTTT.

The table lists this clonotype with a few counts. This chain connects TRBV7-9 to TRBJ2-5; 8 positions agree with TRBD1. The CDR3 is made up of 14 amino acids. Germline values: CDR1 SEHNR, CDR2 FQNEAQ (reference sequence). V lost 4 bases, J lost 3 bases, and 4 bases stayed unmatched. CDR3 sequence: CASSSYRGEETQYF. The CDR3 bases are TGTGCCAGCAGCTCGTACAGGGGGGAAGAGACCCAGTACTTC. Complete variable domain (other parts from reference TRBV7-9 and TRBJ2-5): DTGVSQNPRHKITKRGQNVTFRCDPISEHNRLYWYRQTLGQGPEFLTYFQNEAQLEKSRLLSDRFSAERPKGSFSTLEIQRTEQGDSAMYLCASSSYRGEETQYFGPGTRLLVL.

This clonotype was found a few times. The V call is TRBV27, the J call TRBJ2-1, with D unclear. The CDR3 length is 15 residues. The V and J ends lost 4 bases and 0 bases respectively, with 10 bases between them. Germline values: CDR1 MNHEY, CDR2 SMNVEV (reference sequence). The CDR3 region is CASSSGFSSYNEQFF. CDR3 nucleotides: TGTGCCAGCAGTTCGGGCTTCAGCTCCTACAATGAGCAGTTCTTC.

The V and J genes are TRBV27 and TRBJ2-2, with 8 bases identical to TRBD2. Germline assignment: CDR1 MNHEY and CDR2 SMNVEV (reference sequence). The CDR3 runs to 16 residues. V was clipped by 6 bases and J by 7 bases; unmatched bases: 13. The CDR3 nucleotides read TGTGCCAGCAGCTTCTCGGGGGGGGGTCCCATCGGGGAGCTGTTTTTT. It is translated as CASSFSGGGPIGELFF.

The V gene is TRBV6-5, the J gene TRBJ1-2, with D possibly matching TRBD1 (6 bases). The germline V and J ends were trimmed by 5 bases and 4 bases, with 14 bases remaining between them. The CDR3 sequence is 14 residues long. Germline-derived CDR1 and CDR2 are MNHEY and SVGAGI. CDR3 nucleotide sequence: TGTGCCAGCAGTATTCGACAGGTTTCCTATGGCTACACCTTC. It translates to CASSIRQVSYGYTF.

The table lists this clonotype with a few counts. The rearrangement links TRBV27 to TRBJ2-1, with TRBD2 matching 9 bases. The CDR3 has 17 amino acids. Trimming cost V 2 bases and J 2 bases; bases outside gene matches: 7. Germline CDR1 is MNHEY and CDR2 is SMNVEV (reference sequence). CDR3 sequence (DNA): TGTGCCAGCAGTTTACGGGGGCGACTAGCGGCCTACAATGAGCAGTTCTTC. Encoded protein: CASSLRGRLAAYNEQFF.

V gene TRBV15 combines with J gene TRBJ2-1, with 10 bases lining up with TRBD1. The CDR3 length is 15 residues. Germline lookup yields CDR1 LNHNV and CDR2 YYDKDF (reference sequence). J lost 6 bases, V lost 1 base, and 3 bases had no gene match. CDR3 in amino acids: CATSRAGTGANEQFF. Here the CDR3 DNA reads TGTGCCACCAGCAGAGCCGGGACAGGGGCCAATGAGCAGTTCTTC. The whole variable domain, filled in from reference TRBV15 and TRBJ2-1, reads DAMVIQNPRYQVTQFGKPVTLSCSQTLNHNVMYWYQQKSSQAPKLLFHYYDKDFNNEADTPDNFQSRRPNTSFCFLDIRSPGLGDTAMYLCATSRAGTGANEQFFGPGTRLTVL.

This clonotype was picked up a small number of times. The CDR3 reads CASSGIGAQYF. The DNA of the CDR3 is TGTGCCAGCAGCGGTATAGGGGCCCAGTACTTC. The V and J genes are TRBV2 and TRBJ2-5; the D gene is possibly TRBD1 (5 bases). CDR1 SNHLY and CDR2 FYNNEI come from the germline V gene. With 6 bases removed from V and 9 bases from J, the gap between germline ends came to 11 bases. The CDR3 is 11 amino acids. Using reference TRBV2 and TRBJ2-5 for the parts outside the CDR3, the full variable domain is EPEVTQTPSHQVTQMGQEVILRCVPISNHLYFYWYRQILGQKVEFLVSFYNNEISEKSEIFDDQFSVERPDGSNFTLKIRSTKLEDSAMYFCASSGIGAQYFGPGTRLLVL.

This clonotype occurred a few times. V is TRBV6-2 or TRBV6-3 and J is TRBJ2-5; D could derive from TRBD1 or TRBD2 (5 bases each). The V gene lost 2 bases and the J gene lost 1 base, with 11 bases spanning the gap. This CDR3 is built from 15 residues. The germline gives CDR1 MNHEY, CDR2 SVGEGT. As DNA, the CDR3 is TGTGCCAGCAGTTACCCGGGACGGAGCCAAGAGACCCAGTACTTC. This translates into CASSYPGRSQETQYF.